These 15 T cell receptor beta chains were sequenced from one sample in a study of CD4 T cells in relation to SARS-CoV-2 and coronaviruses. No antigen has been assigned to these receptors. Sequenced by immunoSEQ multiplex PCR; TCRdb stores in-frame clones only, minus some. The sample carries approximately 36,000 clones, approximately 80% recorded once. The sample taken for sequencing was memory CD4+ T cells from PBMCs, cultured in vitro. These receptors came from an adult with COVID-19.

This clone has only a few counts. The chain uses TRBV5-5 and TRBJ2-2, with 7 bases lining up with TRBD2. This CDR3 is 15 amino acids long. V trimming: 3 bases; J trimming: 2 bases; junction bases outside the gene matches: 4. The V gene's germline CDR1 is SGHKS and CDR2 YYEKEE (reference sequence). The CDR3 DNA is TGTGCCAGCAGCTACGGGACTATCAACACCGGGGAGCTGTTTTTT. Residues: CASSYGTINTGELFF.

The chain links TRBV10-3 to TRBJ2-6; 8 positions match TRBD1. J was trimmed by 0 bases and V by 0 bases; bases with no gene match: 7. CDR1 and CDR2 (germline): ENHRY, SYGVKD. This CDR3 is built from 19 residues. The CDR3 coding sequence is TGTGCCATCAGTGAGTCGTCAGGGGGCCCTGCCTCTGGGGCCAACGTCCTGACTTTC. Protein: CAISESSGGPASGANVLTF.

The chain recombines TRBV29-1 with TRBJ2-4; the D is unclear. V dropped 4 bases and J dropped 0 bases, with 4 bases sitting between them. The CDR3 has 12 amino acids. Germline assignment: CDR1 SQVTM and CDR2 ANQGSEA. As DNA, the CDR3 is TGCAGCGTTGGACTAGCCAAAAACATTCAGTACTTC. It encodes CSVGLAKNIQYF.

The V call is TRBV7-2, the J call TRBJ2-2; D is unresolved. The CDR3 totals 14 residues. The V end lost 2 bases, the J end lost 3 bases, and 7 bases lay between the germline ends. CDR1 is SGHTA, CDR2 FQGNSA, per germline. The CDR3 bases are TGTGCCAGCAGCTTAACCGTCTACACCGGGGAGCTGTTTTTT. It yields the protein CASSLTVYTGELFF.

The chain employs TRBV19 and TRBJ1-6; D is uncertain. The CDR3 length is 13 residues. The germline CDR1 and CDR2 sequences are LNHDA and SQIVND (reference sequence). The V end was cut by 5 bases, the J end by 7 bases, with 9 bases between. CDR3 residues: CASSVTANSPLHF. The CDR3 DNA reads as TGTGCCAGTAGTGTTACAGCGAATTCACCCCTCCACTTT.

The chain uses TRBV27 and TRBJ2-1, with 8 bases lining up with TRBD2. The germline V gene has CDR1 MNHEY and CDR2 SMNVEV (reference sequence). V lost 4 bases, J lost 8 bases, and 10 bases stayed unmatched. The CDR3 covers 15 residues. The CDR3 DNA reads as TGTGCCAGCAGTTCCCCGGGACTAGGGTCCCATGAGCAGTTCTTC. This gives the protein CASSSPGLGSHEQFF.

The rearrangement joins TRBV9 to TRBJ2-2; maybe TRBD2 (5 bases). The germline V and J ends were trimmed by 3 bases and 2 bases, with 8 bases remaining between them. Per the germline V gene, CDR1 is SGDLS and CDR2 is YYNGEE. CDR3 length: 14 amino acids. The CDR3 bases are TGTGCCAGCAGCGACGGGGTAAACACCGGGGAGCTGTTTTTT. This translates into CASSDGVNTGELFF.

The rearrangement uses TRBV15 and TRBJ2-6, with D possibly TRBD1 on 5 matching bases. In germline, CDR1 is LNHNV, CDR2 YYDKDF (reference sequence). This CDR3 has 16 amino acids. The ends were cut back, 1 base at V and 0 bases at J, with 7 bases in the middle. CDR3 nucleotide sequence: TGTGCCACCAGCAGAGCTAGGGGCTCTGGGGCCAACGTCCTGACTTTC. Amino acids: CATSRARGSGANVLTF. Based on the CDR3 plus reference TRBV15 and TRBJ2-6, the full variable domain is DAMVIQNPRYQVTQFGKPVTLSCSQTLNHNVMYWYQQKSSQAPKLLFHYYDKDFNNEADTPDNFQSRRPNTSFCFLDIRSPGLGDTAMYLCATSRARGSGANVLTFGAGSRLTVL.

By share, this clone counts as medium-sized (0.01 to 0.1%). The chain links TRBV3-1 (or the pseudogene TRBV3-2) to TRBJ2-1, with 7 bases aligning to TRBD1. Germline assignment: CDR1 LGHDT and CDR2 YNNKEL (reference sequence). This CDR3 spans 18 amino acids. The junction had 10 bases not matched to a gene; V was cut back by 2 bases and J by 0 bases. The CDR3 loop is CASSQRTRGRSSYNEQFF. The CDR3 DNA is TGTGCCAGCAGCCAAAGAACAAGGGGGCGAAGCTCCTACAATGAGCAGTTCTTC.

The count of this clone is one. The chain couples TRBV6-5 to TRBJ1-2; D ambiguous. This CDR3 has 12 amino acids. V lost 8 bases and J lost 6, with 13 bases in between. Germline V gene sequence: CDR1 MNHEY, CDR2 SVGAGI. The DNA for the CDR3 is TGTGCCAGCTATTATATGAGCGATGGCTACACCTTC. Translated, it gives CASYYMSDGYTF.

This clone was counted between two and nine times. This chain uses TRBV4-1 with TRBJ1-4; D is unresolved. CDR3 length: 14 residues. Between the trimmed V and J ends, which lost 6 bases and 8 bases, there was a span of 16 bases. The germline V gene has CDR1 MGHRA and CDR2 YSYEKL. CDR3 DNA sequence: TGCGCCAGCAGACATACCGGACGGCTGGAAAAACTGTTTTTT. Translation: CASRHTGRLEKLFF.

This rearrangement joins TRBV20-1 to TRBJ2-5; D not certain. CDR1 is DFQATT, CDR2 SNEGSKA, per germline (reference sequence). The CDR3 runs 11 residues. CDR3 region: CSSRAQETQYF. The CDR3 DNA follows: TGCAGCTCTAGGGCACAAGAGACCCAGTACTTC.

To note about this clone: Within the sample, other DNA sequences also encode this same CDR3. This chain connects TRBV3-1 (or the pseudogene TRBV3-2) to TRBJ2-5; D not resolved. The CDR3 is made up of 13 amino acids. V dropped 1 base and J dropped 5 bases, with 8 bases sitting between them. The germline gives CDR1 LGHDT, CDR2 YNNKEL (reference sequence). CDR3 amino acids: CASSQASLETQYF. CDR3 bases: TGTGCCAGCAGCCAAGCCTCTTTGGAGACCCAGTACTTC.

The chain uses TRBV27 and TRBJ2-1; no clear D. Germline assignment: CDR1 MNHEY and CDR2 SMNVEV (reference sequence). The length of the CDR3 is 13 residues. V was pared by 2 bases and J by 9 bases, with 11 bases between. The CDR3 region has the DNA TGTGCCAGCAGTTTAGTACCGGTGGGTGAGCAGTTCTTC. Encoded protein: CASSLVPVGEQFF.

The chain has TRBV6-5 and TRBJ2-6; TRBD1 agrees at 8 bases. The CDR3 extends over 14 amino acids. Germline V gene data show CDR1 as MNHEY and CDR2 as SVGAGI. V lost 10 bases and J lost 2; bases outside the gene matches: 4. The CDR3 reads CATHRGAGANVLTF. CDR3 coding DNA: TGTGCCACACACAGGGGGGCTGGGGCCAACGTCCTGACTTTC.